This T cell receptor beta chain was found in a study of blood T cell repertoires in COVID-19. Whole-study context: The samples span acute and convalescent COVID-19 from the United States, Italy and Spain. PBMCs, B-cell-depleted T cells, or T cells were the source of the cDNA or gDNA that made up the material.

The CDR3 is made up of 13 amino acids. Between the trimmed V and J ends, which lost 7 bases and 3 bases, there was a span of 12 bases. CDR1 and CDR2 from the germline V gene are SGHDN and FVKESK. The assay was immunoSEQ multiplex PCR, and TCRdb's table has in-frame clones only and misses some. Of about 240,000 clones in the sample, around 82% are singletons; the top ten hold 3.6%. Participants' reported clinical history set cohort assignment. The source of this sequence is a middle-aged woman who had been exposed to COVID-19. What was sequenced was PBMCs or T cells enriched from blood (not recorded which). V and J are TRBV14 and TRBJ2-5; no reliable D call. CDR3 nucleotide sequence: TGTGCCAGCAACCGAAACCCGGAAGAGACCCAGTACTTC. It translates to CASNRNPEETQYF.